The subject of this entry is one TCR beta chain. Its matching antigen is unknown. At one boundary the junction diverges from the germline segment, which might be a read error. The sample belongs to a study of OX40 agonist ivuxolimab in advanced cancers. Germline values: CDR1 SGHTA, CDR2 FQGNSA. The CDR3 has 13 residues. The assay was immunoSEQ multiplex PCR, and TCRdb's table has in-frame clones only and misses some. The repertoire holds nearly 110,000 clones, less than 95% seen once, with around 0.47% in the top ten. Study-wide findings and caveats: The work left the antigen specificity of expanded peripheral T cells undetermined.

The clonotype was recovered from an adult with an advanced solid tumor such as melanoma, head and neck, liver or kidney cancer. This chain links TRBV7-2 with TRBJ1-2, with D perhaps TRBD1 (5 bases). The specimen was CD4+ or CD8+ T cells sorted from blood, collected in a trial of the OX40 agonist ivuxolimab. Here the CDR3 reads CASSRMPGLEIAF. In DNA form, the CDR3 reads TGTGCCAGCAGTCGGATGCCAGGGCTTGAAATTGCCTTC.